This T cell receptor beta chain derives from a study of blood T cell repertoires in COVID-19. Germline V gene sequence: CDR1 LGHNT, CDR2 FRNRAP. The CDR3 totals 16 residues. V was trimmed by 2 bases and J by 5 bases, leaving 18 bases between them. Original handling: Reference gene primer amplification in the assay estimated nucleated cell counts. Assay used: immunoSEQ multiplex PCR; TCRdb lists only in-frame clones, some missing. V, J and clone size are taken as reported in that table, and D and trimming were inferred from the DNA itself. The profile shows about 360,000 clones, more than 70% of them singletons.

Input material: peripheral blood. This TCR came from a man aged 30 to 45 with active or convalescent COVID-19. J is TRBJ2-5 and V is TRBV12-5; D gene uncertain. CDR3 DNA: TGTGCTAGTGGTTTGAGCCTGGGTCTCAACTACGAGACCCAGTACTTC. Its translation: CASGLSLGLNYETQYF.